This entry describes one T cell receptor beta chain. Antigen specificity is unknown. Everyone who donated was a healthy Caucasian. This specimen belongs to a study of identical twins. Germline CDR1 reads LGHNT; CDR2 reads FRNRAP. The CDR3 has 17 residues. Trimming removed 3 bases at V and 3 bases at J, with 15 bases between. TCRdb re-derived calls from the 5' RACE reads in MiXCR, one entry per CDR3 protein. The repertoire consists of about 890,000 distinct CDR3 sequences, with more than 9% occurring once and the leading ten covering around 1.6%. Study-wide findings and caveats: Beta out-of-frame sequences showed weaker excess sharing between twins. Whereas memory repertoires showed no such difference, abundant cord blood beta clonotypes carried fewer insertions.

These records were also assigned to another study, of yellow fever vaccine responses in identical twins.

The J gene is TRBJ2-6, the V gene TRBV12-5; D is uncertain. The source is a woman aged 18-30 years in good health. The sequenced material came from PBMCs. CDR3 residues: CASGFPAGLYGANVLTF. CDR3 coding DNA: TGTGCTAGTGGTTTTCCGGCAGGCCTATATGGGGCCAACGTCCTGACTTTC.